This T cell receptor beta chain is drawn from a study of identical twins. Study conclusions and caveats: Twins shared out-of-frame alpha sequences with excess low generation probability. Reduced insertions were recorded for abundant cord blood beta clonotypes, with no such pattern in memory repertoires. The study based its conclusions on cross-sectional statistical analysis and did not follow the same donors.

In the case of this clonotype: The antigen is undetermined.

Per germline, CDR1 MDHEN and CDR2 SYDVKM. V was pared by 3 bases and J by 7 bases, with 9 bases between. There are 12 residues in the CDR3. Template switching, a step in the protocol, added a universal primer site, and cDNA carried unique molecular identifiers. In TCRdb, the 5' RACE reads were re-called with MiXCR into one record per CDR3 protein. The table records about 1.7 million distinct CDR3 sequences, about 30% of them present only once. The sequence derives from a newborn girl in good health. The gene calls are TRBV28 and TRBJ1-2; no reliable D call. Sequencing was performed on cord blood. The CDR3 spells CASSFRTSGYTF. DNA of the CDR3: TGTGCCAGCAGTTTTCGTACGTCTGGCTACACCTTC.